A selection of T cell receptor beta chains follows, all from one sample in a study of vaccination and CD4 T cells after COVID-19. These TCRs are of unknown antigen specificity. TCRdb called the PCR reads again in MiXCR, with one record for every CDR3 protein. The table shows around 18,000 distinct CDR3 sequences, with about 32% occurring only once. Material: cultured CD4+ T cells from blood. Every receptor here comes from a human donor with COVID-19. Each CDR3 is given with its conserved first and last residue. Each record gives: clone size, D gene, V gene, J gene, CDR3 DNA, CDR3 protein. The D gene is left open where the match is weak. A row's size may be missing; if present it is once, few, many or a size class.

>once|TRBD1|TRBV29-1|TRBJ1-6
TGCAGCGCTGTATTTGGACAGGGAAATTCACCCCTCCACTTT
CSAVFGQGNSPLHF
>once|NA|TRBV11-3|TRBJ1-1
TGTGCCAGCAGCTTAAGCTGGGGTAATTCTGAAGCTTTCTTT
CASSLSWGNSEAFF
>NA|TRBD2|TRBV6-1|TRBJ2-2
TGTGCCAGCAGGCCTACTAGCGGGGGGGGCCTCCCCGGGGAGCTGTTTTTT
CASRPTSGGGLPGELFF
>few|TRBD2|TRBV27|TRBJ2-1
TGTGCCAGCAGTGTAGCGGGGGGGTCTCCTTACAATGAGCAGTTCTTC
CASSVAGGSPYNEQFF
>NA|NA|TRBV7-2|TRBJ2-5
TGTGCCAGCAGCTTAGGCGGGGTCGGACGGCAAGAGACCCAGTACTTC
CASSLGGVGRQETQYF
>NA|NA|TRBV19|TRBJ2-5
TGTGCCAGTAGTTCGGACAGCATAAGAGGAGAGACCCAGTACTTC
CASSSDSIRGETQYF
>few|TRBD1|TRBV29-1|TRBJ2-1
TGCAGCGTTGTGTACCTTCAACGGGACAGGGGAACCTACAATGAGCAGTTCTTC
CSVVYLQRDRGTYNEQFF
>few|NA|TRBV7-3|TRBJ1-6
TGTGCCAACCCACTATATCCCCAGGCTTCAAAGCCCTTTAGGGATTCACCCCTCCACTTT
CANPLYPQASKPFRDSPLHF
>NA|NA|TRBV14|TRBJ2-3
TGTGCCAGCAGCCTGAGGAGTACGCAGTATTTT
CASSLRSTQYF
>NA|NA|TRBV30|TRBJ1-4
TGTGCCTGGATTGTAGGCAGCGCGGTTAATGAAAAACTGTTTTTT
CAWIVGSAVNEKLFF
>few|TRBD1|TRBV10-3|TRBJ2-2
TGTGCCATCAGGACAGGGGGCAACACCGGGGAGCTGTTTTTT
CAIRTGGNTGELFF
>NA|TRBD1|TRBV4-3|TRBJ2-2
TGCGCCAGCAGCCCCTCCCCGGGACAGGTTCCCGGGGAGCTGTTTTTT
CASSPSPGQVPGELFF
>NA|NA|TRBV14|TRBJ2-5
TGTGCCAGCAGCCATCTGGCCGTCGAGCGGGAGACCCAGTACTTC
CASSHLAVERETQYF
>NA|TRBD1|TRBV20-1|TRBJ1-4
TGCAGTGCTGACGACAGGGGAGGACCTAATGAAAAACTGTTTTTT
CSADDRGGPNEKLFF
>NA|NA|TRBV7-8|TRBJ1-5
TGTGCCAGCAGATTGGGGATGGGTCAGCCCCAGCATTTT
CASRLGMGQPQHF
>NA|NA|TRBV21-1|TRBJ1-3
TGTGCCAGCAGCAAACCGCCCCGGACAGGGTCTGGAAACACCATATATTTT
CASSKPPRTGSGNTIYF
>NA|NA|TRBV6-1|TRBJ2-7
TGTGCCAGCAGTGAGAGAGGGGGAAAAACCTCCTACGAGCAGTACTTC
CASSERGGKTSYEQYF
>NA|TRBD1|TRBV6-5|TRBJ1-6
TGTGCCAGCAGTTACTCGACAGGGGACTCCTATAATTCACCCCTCCACTTT
CASSYSTGDSYNSPLHF
>NA|TRBD1|TRBV14|TRBJ1-1
TGTGCCAGCAGACAGGGGGCGCGGACTGAAGCTTTCTTT
CASRQGARTEAFF
>NA|NA|TRBV2|TRBJ2-2
TGTGCCAGCAGGACCGGGACCCTTAACACCGGGGAGCTGTTTTTT
CASRTGTLNTGELFF
>NA|TRBD1|TRBV27|TRBJ2-1
TGTGCCAGCAGTTTACCGGGACAGGGAAGCAATGAGCAGTTCTTC
CASSLPGQGSNEQFF
>NA|TRBD1|TRBV28|TRBJ2-3
TGTGCCAGCAGTCCCGTCGGACAGGGGATCTCCCCCTTCACAGATACGCAGTATTTT
CASSPVGQGISPFTDTQYF
>NA|NA|TRBV7-2|TRBJ1-3
TGTGCCAGCAGCTTAGTGGCCAGCTTCTCTGGAAACACCATATATTTT
CASSLVASFSGNTIYF
>NA|TRBD2|TRBV5-1|TRBJ2-5
TGCGCCAGCAGCTCTTTAGGGAGCGGGGGAGGGGAGACCCAGTACTTC
CASSSLGSGGGETQYF
>NA|NA|TRBV19|TRBJ1-6
TGTGCCAGTAAGCCCACCTTGCGGGGGAGTTTAGCACCCCTCCACTTT
CASKPTLRGSLAPLHF
>NA|NA|TRBV20-1|TRBJ2-7
TGCAGTGCTAGGTCCGCTCAGGGGTACGAGCAGTACTTC
CSARSAQGYEQYF
>NA|NA|TRBV18|TRBJ1-5
TGTGCCAGCTCATCAGATCTTAGCAATCAGCCCCAGCATTTT
CASSSDLSNQPQHF
>few|NA|TRBV28|TRBJ1-1
TGTGCCAGCAGTTTATTGCAGGGTACCGCTGAAGCTTTCTTT
CASSLLQGTAEAFF
>NA|NA|TRBV5-1|TRBJ2-5
TGCGCCAGCAGCTTTTTCCCTCGGGAGACCCAGTACTTC
CASSFFPRETQYF
>NA|TRBD1|TRBV5-1|TRBJ1-3
TGCGCCAGCAGCCTACAGGGGGACACCATATATTTT
CASSLQGDTIYF
>NA|NA|TRBV28|TRBJ1-2
TGTGCCAGCAAGTTGGTCGGCTCCTATGGCTGCACCTTC
CASKLVGSYGCTF
>few|NA|TRBV2|TRBJ1-6
TGTGCCAGCAGTGAAACCCGGGCAGGACAAGGATCACCCCTCCACTTT
CASSETRAGQGSPLHF
>few|NA|TRBV19|TRBJ2-3
TGTGCCAGTAGTATCCAGGGGAAGTTGACAGATACGCAGTATTTT
CASSIQGKLTDTQYF